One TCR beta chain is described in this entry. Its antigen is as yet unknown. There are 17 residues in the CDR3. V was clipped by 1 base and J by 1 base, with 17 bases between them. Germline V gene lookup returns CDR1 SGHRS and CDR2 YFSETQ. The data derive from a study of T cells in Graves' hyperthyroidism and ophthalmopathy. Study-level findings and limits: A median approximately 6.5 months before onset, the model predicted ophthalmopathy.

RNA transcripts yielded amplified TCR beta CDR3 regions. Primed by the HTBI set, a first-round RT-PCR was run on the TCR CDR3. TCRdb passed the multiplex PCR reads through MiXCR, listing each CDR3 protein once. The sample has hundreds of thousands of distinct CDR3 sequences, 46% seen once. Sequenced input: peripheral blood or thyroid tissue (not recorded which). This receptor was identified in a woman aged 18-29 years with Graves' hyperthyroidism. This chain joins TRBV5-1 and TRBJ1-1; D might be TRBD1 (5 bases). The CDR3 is CASSLWRGGYRNTEAFF. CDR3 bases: TGCGCCAGCAGCTTGTGGAGGGGCGGCTATCGGAACACTGAAGCTTTCTTT.